What follows are 8 T cell receptor beta chains derived from one specimen sequenced in a study of T cells in Graves' hyperthyroidism and ophthalmopathy. Amplification of TCR beta CDR3 regions used RNA as the template. A first-round RT-PCR of the TCR CDR3 used the HTBI primer set. In TCRdb, the multiplex PCR reads were re-called with MiXCR into one record per CDR3 protein. This table holds 550,000 to 800,000 distinct CDR3 sequences, 15% to 20% found once. What was sequenced was blood. Source of these receptors: a man younger than 35 with Graves' hyperthyroidism.

This clonotype was observed a handful of times. This sequence joins TRBV4-2 and TRBJ2-4; D unclear. The CDR3 totals 14 residues. V dropped 1 base and J dropped 11 bases, with 15 bases sitting between them. The germline V gene has CDR1 LGHNA and CDR2 YNFKEQ. Here the CDR3 DNA reads TGTGCCAGCAGCCAAGGGGAAGTCCGAGGTGTTCAGTACTTC. Protein product: CASSQGEVRGVQYF.

The table lists this clonotype with many counts. This chain connects TRBV4-2 to TRBJ2-6; D remains ambiguous. This CDR3 has 15 residues. CDR1 is LGHNA and CDR2 is YNFKEQ in the germline V gene. The V end was cut by 3 bases, the J end by 2 bases, with 8 bases between. In DNA, the CDR3 is TGTGCCAGCAGCCAGAACTACGCTGGGGCCAACGTCCTGACTTTC. Translated: CASSQNYAGANVLTF.

This clonotype was detected a few times. The rearrangement links TRBV28 to TRBJ1-5, with TRBD1 as a possible D gene (6 bases). V lost 3 bases to trimming and J lost 1 base, with 10 bases between them. The CDR3 covers 15 residues. Per germline, CDR1 MDHEN and CDR2 SYDVKM. The CDR3 bases are TGTGCCAGCAGTTTTCAGGGGACAAGCAATCAGCCCCAGCATTTT. Amino acid sequence: CASSFQGTSNQPQHF.

This clonotype was seen many times. The V and J genes are TRBV20-1 and TRBJ2-7, with 8 positions matching TRBD2. CDR1 and CDR2 (germline): DFQATT, SNEGSKA (reference sequence). Trimming cost V 1 base and J 2 bases; bases outside gene matches: 7. The CDR3 contains 15 residues. CDR3 DNA: TGCAGTGCTAGAGGGCCTAGCGGGCAAACCTACGAGCAGTACTTC. It yields the protein CSARGPSGQTYEQYF.

This chain links TRBV5-6 with TRBJ1-1; a possible D gene is TRBD1 (6 bases). Germline assignment: CDR1 SGHDT and CDR2 YYEEEE. This CDR3 region has 15 residues. The V gene lost 1 base and the J gene lost 1 base, with 11 bases spanning the gap. CDR3 sequence reads: CASSLRGIGNTEAFF. The CDR3 DNA reads as TGTGCCAGCAGCTTGAGGGGGATTGGGAACACTGAAGCTTTCTTT. Full variable domain (missing parts from reference TRBV5-6 and TRBJ1-1): DAGVTQSPTHLIKTRGQQVTLRCSPKSGHDTVSWYQQALGQGPQFIFQYYEEEERQRGNFPDRFSGHQFPNYSSELNVNALLLGDSALYLCASSLRGIGNTEAFFGQGTRLTVV.

The chain joins TRBV7-9 to TRBJ2-2, with TRBD2 identical over 10 bases. Trimming at V came to 5 bases and at J to 6 bases, leaving 6 bases not matched to a gene. This CDR3 is 15 amino acids long. From germline, CDR1 is SEHNR and CDR2 FQNEAQ (reference sequence). CDR3: CASSAISGRSGELFF. The CDR3 DNA sequence: TGTGCCAGCAGCGCCATTAGCGGGAGGTCCGGGGAGCTGTTTTTT.

This rearrangement joins TRBV28 to TRBJ2-2; D is perhaps TRBD1 or TRBD2 (7 bases each). CDR3 length equals 15 residues. The V end lost 8 bases, the J end lost 2 bases, and 15 bases lay between the germline ends. Germline CDR1 MDHEN, CDR2 SYDVKM. CDR3 amino acids: CASRGEGANTGELFF. CDR3 bases: TGTGCCAGCCGGGGGGAGGGGGCCAACACCGGGGAGCTGTTTTTT.

The chain employs TRBV29-1 and TRBJ1-3; D not certain. V was cut by 4 bases and J by 0 bases, with 7 bases left in between. Germline values: CDR1 SQVTM, CDR2 ANQGSEA. CDR3 length: 13 residues. Here the CDR3 DNA reads TGCAGCGTTGTTGTAAGCTCTGGAAACACCATATATTTT. Protein sequence: CSVVVSSGNTIYF. The full variable domain, completed using reference TRBV29-1 and TRBJ1-3, is SAVISQKPSRDICQRGTSLTIQCQVDSQVTMMFWYRQQPGQSLTLIATANQGSEATYESGFVIDKFPISRPNLTFSTLTVSNMSPEDSSIYLCSVVVSSGNTIYFGEGSWLTVV.